The sequence of this T cell receptor (beta chain) was determined in a study of radiation and T cells in renal cell carcinoma. Time point reported: baseline pretreatment blood. Treatment denoted: 15 Gy SBRT to primary tumor, nephrectomy 4 weeks later. The method was immunoSEQ multiplex PCR; TCRdb's version includes in-frame clones alone and lacks a portion of them. The table includes 70,000 to 95,000 clones, over 75% detected once. The sample here was blood, taken from a patient whose treatment included radiotherapy and nephrectomy. The receptor was isolated from a man in his 60s with renal cell carcinoma.

The CDR3 spells CASSFGTSYNEQFF. CDR3 DNA sequence: TGTGCCAGCAGCTTCGGGACTTCGTACAATGAGCAGTTCTTC. The chain uses TRBV7-9 and TRBJ2-1, with D possibly being TRBD2 (6 bases). Deletions cut 3 bases from V and 4 bases from J, with 10 bases between. This CDR3 is built from 14 residues. Germline V CDR1 and CDR2: SEHNR, FQNEAQ (reference sequence).